One sample yielded the 32 T cell receptor beta chains listed below, sequenced in a study of Graves' ophthalmopathy and Graves' hyperthyroidism. Researchers took RNA transcripts and amplified TCR beta CDR3 regions from them. Amplification began with first-round RT-PCR using HTBI primers, then second-round multiplex PCR was performed. TCRdb analysed the multiplex PCR reads with MiXCR anew, one entry per CDR3 protein. The repertoire holds around 1.1 million distinct CDR3 sequences, about two fifths seen once, with more than 9.5% in the top ten. Sequenced sample: peripheral blood or thyroid tissue (not recorded which). The receptor source for this set is an adult man with Graves' hyperthyroidism.

The J gene is TRBJ2-5, the V gene TRBV12-3 or TRBV12-4; 13 bases fit TRBD2. V gave up 7 bases and J gave up 5 bases; unmatched junction bases: 7. The CDR3 is made up of 15 amino acids. The CDR3 region is CASNTSGRADETQYF. For the CDR3, the DNA is TGTGCCAGCAATACTAGCGGGAGGGCCGATGAGACCCAGTACTTC.

This chain uses TRBV15 with TRBJ2-1; 10 nucleotides match TRBD2. After removal of 1 base from V and 3 bases from J, the junction contained 0 bases not matched to a gene. The CDR3 length is 15 residues. CDR1 LNHNV and CDR2 YYDKDF come from the germline V gene (reference sequence). The CDR3 DNA follows: TGTGCCACCAGCAGAGGACTAGCGGGCTACAATGAGCAGTTCTTC. This codes for CATSRGLAGYNEQFF.

This clonotype was detected many times. V gene TRBV9 combines with J gene TRBJ2-7; 9 bases match TRBD2. The CDR3 consists of 15 residues. Trimming at V came to 2 bases and at J to 0 bases, leaving 3 bases not matched to a gene. Per germline, CDR1 SGDLS and CDR2 YYNGEE. The CDR3 sequence is CASSVSGGSSYEQYF. CDR3 in DNA: TGTGCCAGCAGCGTCAGCGGGGGGAGCTCCTACGAGCAGTACTTC.

The chain joins TRBV20-1 to TRBJ1-1, with unresolved D. Per the germline V gene, CDR1 is DFQATT and CDR2 is SNEGSKA (reference sequence). This CDR3 is built from 13 residues. Trimming removed 1 base at V and 4 bases at J, with 10 bases between. The CDR3 loop reads CSARGREGTEAFF. For the CDR3, the DNA is TGCAGTGCTAGAGGGCGGGAGGGCACTGAAGCTTTCTTT.

This clonotype was observed at least ten times. The V and J genes are TRBV5-1 and TRBJ2-5, with D hard to call. The CDR3 runs 15 residues. Germline CDR1 reads SGHRS; CDR2 reads YFSETQ. Deletions cut 0 bases from V and 1 base from J, with 10 bases between. CDR3 DNA sequence: TGCGCCAGCAGCTTGGTCGGCAGGAGCCAAGAGACCCAGTACTTC. Protein: CASSLVGRSQETQYF.

In this sample, this clonotype turned up a few times. The rearrangement links TRBV6-5 to TRBJ2-7, with 8 bases matching TRBD2. CDR3 length equals 16 residues. Germline V gene lookup returns CDR1 MNHEY and CDR2 SVGAGI. V lost 5 bases, J lost 5 bases, and 14 bases stayed unmatched. CDR3 DNA: TGTGCCAGCAGTACCGGGGGGGGGCTAGCGGGTCACGAGCAGTACTTC. Translating it yields CASSTGGGLAGHEQYF.

A single count supports this clonotype. A clone one base away is much larger, so this may be a read error. This chain uses TRBV10-2 with TRBJ2-7; 10 bases fit TRBD2. V lost 4 bases, J lost 6 bases, and 6 bases stayed unmatched. In germline, CDR1 is WSHSY, CDR2 SAAADI. This CDR3 has 14 amino acids. The CDR3 loop reads CASSAGLAAAEQYF. The CDR3 coding sequence is TGCGCCAGCAGTGCCGGACTAGCGGCAGCCGAGCAGTACTTC.

This chain joins TRBV7-9 and TRBJ1-5; TRBD1 aligns across 8 bases. The V gene end was trimmed by 3 bases and the J gene end by 5 bases; junction bases not matched to a gene: 9. Per germline, CDR1 SEHNR and CDR2 FQNEAQ (reference sequence). The CDR3 length is 16 residues. CDR3: CASSFDLQGGDQPQHF. CDR3 coding DNA: TGTGCCAGCAGCTTCGACTTACAGGGGGGAGATCAGCCCCAGCATTTT.

This clonotype was seen a few times. The V gene is TRBV6-4, the J gene TRBJ1-2, with 8 bases lining up with TRBD1. CDR1 and CDR2 (germline): MRHNA, SNTAGT. V gave up 8 bases and J gave up 4 bases; unmatched junction bases: 12. The CDR3 totals 15 residues. The CDR3 loop is CASSPGQGFSYGYTF. CDR3 nucleotides: TGTGCCAGCTCACCCGGACAGGGTTTCTCCTATGGCTACACCTTC.

This clonotype came up a few times. The chain uses TRBV4-3 and TRBJ1-2; 8 positions match TRBD1. Germline assignment: CDR1 LGHNA and CDR2 YSLEER. The CDR3 contains 14 residues. The J segment lost 8 bases and the V segment lost 0 bases, leaving 5 bases of the junction unmatched. The CDR3 reads CASSQDWTGTGYTF. In DNA form, the CDR3 reads TGCGCCAGCAGCCAAGACTGGACAGGGACCGGCTACACCTTC.

This clonotype was seen ten or more times. The rearrangement links TRBV7-2 to TRBJ2-2; D remains ambiguous. Germline V lookup: CDR1 SGHTA, CDR2 FQGNSA. Trimming cost V 1 base and J 1 base, with 4 bases left between them. CDR3 length: 14 amino acids. The CDR3 DNA reads as TGTGCCAGCAGCTTAGTTATGAACACCGGGGAGCTGTTTTTT. Translation: CASSLVMNTGELFF.

This clonotype has at least ten counts. The chain employs TRBV9 and TRBJ2-7, with D possibly matching TRBD2 (5 bases). Germline-derived CDR1 and CDR2 are SGDLS and YYNGEE. V lost 0 bases to trimming and J lost 5 bases, with 9 bases between them. The CDR3 has 13 amino acids. The CDR3: CASSVAGGNEQYF. The CDR3 region has the DNA TGTGCCAGCAGCGTAGCCGGAGGAAACGAGCAGTACTTC.

The genes are TRBV12-3 or TRBV12-4 and TRBJ1-2; maybe TRBD1 (5 bases). The CDR3 loop spans 16 amino acids. V lost 3 bases and J 4 bases, leaving 18 bases between the germline ends. CDR3 nucleotide sequence: TGTGCCAGCAGTTTGATCCTAACTGGGACCCTCTATGGCTACACCTTC. Its translation is CASSLILTGTLYGYTF.

Only a few counts were recorded for this clonotype. The V gene is TRBV28, the J gene TRBJ2-7; 10 bases line up with TRBD2. The CDR3 loop spans 17 amino acids. Germline values: CDR1 MDHEN, CDR2 SYDVKM. V was pared by 1 base and J by 0 bases, with 6 bases of the junction left unmatched. In nucleotides, the CDR3 is TGTGCCAGCAGTTTATTAGGGTCTAGCGGGAGCTCCTACGAGCAGTACTTC. Amino acids: CASSLLGSSGSSYEQYF.

V is TRBV20-1 and J is TRBJ2-5; TRBD2 aligns across 8 bases. The germline CDR1 and CDR2 sequences are DFQATT and SNEGSKA (reference sequence). J was trimmed by 4 bases and V by 6 bases; bases with no gene match: 7. The CDR3 length is 13 residues. The CDR3 spells CSAKSGSRETQYF. In DNA form, the CDR3 reads TGCAGTGCAAAAAGCGGGAGCAGAGAGACCCAGTACTTC.

The chain links TRBV7-4 to TRBJ2-7, with D possibly matching TRBD1 (6 bases). The CDR3 is made up of 15 amino acids. Deletions cut 6 bases from V and 2 bases from J, with 17 bases between. Per the germline V gene, CDR1 is SGHVT and CDR2 is SQSDAQ. The CDR3 DNA reads TGTGCCAGCAGTTCTAGTGGGGGCGCCCCCTACGAGCAGTACTTC. This encodes CASSSSGGAPYEQYF. Variable domain in full (rest from reference TRBV7-4 and TRBJ2-7): GAGVSQSPRYKVAKRGRDVALRCDSISGHVTLYWYRQTLGQGSEVLTYSQSDAQRDKSGRPSGRFSAERPERSVSTLKIQRTEQGDSAVYLCASSSSGGAPYEQYFGPGTRLTVT.

The CDR3 spells CASSRGRDRVFLFAFF. CDR3 coding DNA: TGTGCCAGCAGCCGCGGGCGGGACAGGGTTTTTTTATTTGCTTTCTTT. V is TRBV7-2 and J is TRBJ1-1, with TRBD1 matching 9 bases. Unmatched junction bases numbered 18, after V lost 5 bases and J lost 11 bases. The germline V gene has CDR1 SGHTA and CDR2 FQGNSA. The CDR3 length is 16 residues.

This clonotype was observed at least ten times. One junction end disagrees with the germline gene, perhaps due to a read error. The chain combines TRBV7-2 with TRBJ1-1, with unresolved D. The CDR3 consists of 14 residues. Germline values: CDR1 SGHTA, CDR2 FQGNSA. CDR3 amino acids: CASSVGREPTGAFF. CDR3 bases: TGTGCCAGCAGCGTAGGCCGGGAGCCGACTGGAGCTTTCTTT.

The V call is TRBV20-1, the J call TRBJ1-2; D is possibly TRBD1 (5 bases). This CDR3 is built from 13 residues. V shed 5 bases and J shed 8 bases, with 18 bases lying between them. Germline V gene sequence: CDR1 DFQATT, CDR2 SNEGSKA (reference sequence). The CDR3 nucleotides read TGCAGTGCTTCCCTGGGGGGAACGAGGGGCTACACCTTC. Amino acids: CSASLGGTRGYTF.

This chain connects TRBV2 to TRBJ1-1, with 7 bases lining up with TRBD1. V lost 5 bases and J lost 1; bases outside the gene matches: 7. Germline CDR1 reads SNHLY; CDR2 reads FYNNEI. This CDR3 is built from 15 residues. The CDR3 loop is CASSYSRGANTEAFF. Here the CDR3 DNA reads TGTGCCAGCAGTTACAGCAGGGGGGCGAACACTGAAGCTTTCTTT.

A few counts support this clonotype. The chain joins TRBV15 to TRBJ2-5, with TRBD2 identical over 8 bases. CDR1 and CDR2 from the germline V gene are LNHNV and YYDKDF (reference sequence). CDR3 length equals 13 residues. Losses at the gene ends were 8 bases for V and 4 bases for J; bases not matched to a gene: 6. The CDR3: CATGTRRPETQYF. CDR3 DNA: TGTGCCACCGGGACTAGAAGACCAGAGACCCAGTACTTC. Together with reference TRBV15 and TRBJ2-5, the CDR3 gives the full variable domain: DAMVIQNPRYQVTQFGKPVTLSCSQTLNHNVMYWYQQKSSQAPKLLFHYYDKDFNNEADTPDNFQSRRPNTSFCFLDIRSPGLGDTAMYLCATGTRRPETQYFGPGTRLLVL.

In this sample, this clonotype turned up many times. The genes are TRBV12-3 or TRBV12-4 and TRBJ2-2; D is possibly TRBD2 (5 bases). The V and J ends lost 7 bases and 7 bases respectively, with 10 bases between them. This CDR3 spans 12 amino acids. The chain's CDR3 is CASTFRDGELFF. CDR3 nucleotide sequence: TGTGCCAGCACCTTTCGGGACGGGGAGCTGTTTTTT.

This chain connects TRBV7-9 to TRBJ2-7; D may be TRBD1 (5 bases). This CDR3 region has 15 residues. Looked up from germline, CDR1 is SEHNR and CDR2 is FQNEAQ (reference sequence). Between the trimmed V and J ends, which lost 5 bases and 1 base, there was a span of 15 bases. In DNA form, the CDR3 reads TGTGCCAGCAGCCAAACGGACACCATTTCCTACGAGCAGTACTTC. Amino acids: CASSQTDTISYEQYF.

The V call is TRBV5-6, the J call TRBJ1-4; D may be TRBD1 (6 bases). The germline V gene encodes CDR1 SGHDT and CDR2 YYEEEE. The CDR3 covers 16 residues. Trimming shortened V by 3 bases and J by 7 bases, and 19 bases separated the two germline ends. CDR3 protein: CASSYRRGLSFEKLFF. The CDR3 DNA reads as TGTGCCAGCAGCTACCGCAGGGGTTTGTCCTTTGAAAAACTGTTTTTT.

The chain employs TRBV7-9 and TRBJ1-1, with a tentative D call TRBD1 (6 bases). Trimming left V 6 bases short and J 1 base short, with 24 bases between. Germline V gene lookup returns CDR1 SEHNR and CDR2 FQNEAQ (reference sequence). The CDR3 runs to 18 residues. The CDR3 protein is CASSWGGFGKGTNTEAFF. In DNA form, the CDR3 reads TGTGCCAGCAGTTGGGGGGGCTTTGGTAAGGGGACGAACACTGAAGCTTTCTTT.

This clonotype was seen ten or more times. The chain is built from TRBV7-9 and TRBJ1-3; the D is unclear. Germline V lookup: CDR1 SEHNR, CDR2 FQNEAQ (reference sequence). With 6 bases removed from V and 0 bases from J, the gap between germline ends came to 3 bases. The CDR3 sequence is 12 residues long. In DNA, the CDR3 is TGTGCCAGCAGGGCCTCTGGAAACACCATATATTTT. Amino acid sequence: CASRASGNTIYF.

To note about this clonotype: A much larger clone differs from this one at a single base, so this may be a read error. The chain links TRBV7-2 to TRBJ2-5, with TRBD2 matching over 8 bases. Unmatched junction bases numbered 4, after V lost 3 bases and J lost 1 base. CDR3 length: 15 residues. CDR1 SGHTA and CDR2 FQGNSA come from the germline V gene. The CDR3 reads CASSFGRGAQETQYF. The CDR3 nucleotides are TGTGCCAGCAGCTTTGGGCGGGGGGCCCAAGAGACCCAGTACTTC.

This clonotype was seen only a few times. This chain uses TRBV5-1 with TRBJ2-7; D is uncertain. Between the trimmed V and J ends, which lost 1 base and 5 bases, there was a span of 7 bases. Looked up from germline, CDR1 is SGHRS and CDR2 is YFSETQ. CDR3 length: 12 residues. The CDR3 bases are TGCGCCAGCAGCTTGAGGACGGACGAGCAGTACTTC. It is translated as CASSLRTDEQYF.

The chain has TRBV6-5 and TRBJ1-2; D gene unclear. The CDR3 contains 14 residues. The V gene lost 0 bases and the J gene lost 8 bases, with 13 bases spanning the gap. The germline V gene encodes CDR1 MNHEY and CDR2 SVGAGI. The DNA for the CDR3 is TGTGCCAGCAGTTACTCGCTGCAGCTCGGGGGCTACACCTTC. Translation gives CASSYSLQLGGYTF.

This chain links TRBV12-3 or TRBV12-4 with TRBJ2-7; D unclear. Trimming pared 4 bases from V and 12 bases from J, leaving 31 bases between. There are 17 residues in the CDR3. For the CDR3, the DNA is TGTGCCAGCAGTTACCCGCAATCCCCAGGACGGATCGACCCGGCGTACTTC. It yields the protein CASSYPQSPGRIDPAYF.

The CDR3 DNA is TGTGCCAGCACCCCGAACAGAGACTATGGCTACACCATATATTTT. Amino acids: CASTPNRDYGYTIYF. The chain combines TRBV6-5 with TRBJ1-3; no clear D gene. This CDR3 is 15 amino acids long. Germline lookup yields CDR1 MNHEY and CDR2 SVGAGI. V lost 7 bases, J lost 8 bases, and 21 bases lay in between.

This clonotype was counted ten times or more. The CDR3 DNA is TGCGCCAGCAGCTTCCGGCAGGAAGGGGCCGGGGAGCTGTTTTTT. Encoded protein: CASSFRQEGAGELFF. The V gene is TRBV5-1, the J gene TRBJ2-2; tentatively, D is TRBD1 (5 bases). CDR3 length: 15 amino acids. V was cut by 2 bases and J by 6 bases, with 14 bases left in between. Germline V gives CDR1 SGHRS, CDR2 YFSETQ.